The TCR beta chain under discussion was sequenced for a study of blood T cell repertoires in COVID-19. Study background: From T cells, B-cell-depleted T cells, or PBMCs came the material, which was cDNA or gDNA.

Per the study methods: It was from reference gene primer amplification that nucleated cell counts were estimated. Assay: immunoSEQ multiplex PCR; the TCRdb copy retains only in-frame clones and omits some. Clonal size and the V and J genes are those of that table, whereas D and trimming came from the DNA. The repertoire holds fewer than 300,000 clones, with over 75% as singletons. CDR1 is SGDLS and CDR2 is YYNGEE in the germline V gene. This CDR3 has 15 amino acids. Losses at the gene ends were 5 bases for V and 5 bases for J; bases not matched to a gene: 7. The chain is built from TRBV9 and TRBJ2-1, with TRBD2 identical over 10 bases. The sample taken for sequencing was peripheral blood. The receptor was isolated from a man in his fifties with COVID-19, enrolled during active disease. Here the CDR3 DNA reads TGTGCCAGCAGTGCGGGACTAGCGCTGCACAATGAGCAGTTCTTC. As protein: CASSAGLALHNEQFF. Based on the CDR3 plus reference TRBV9 and TRBJ2-1, the full variable domain is DSGVTQTPKHLITATGQRVTLRCSPRSGDLSVYWYQQSLDQGLQFLIQYYNGEERAKGNILERFSAQQFPDLHSELNLSSLELGDSALYFCASSAGLALHNEQFFGPGTRLTVL.